This T cell receptor (beta chain) was sequenced during a study of T cell changes during pregnancy in multiple sclerosis. With 3 bases clipped from V and 9 bases from J, the junction kept 7 bases outside the gene matches. The CDR3 consists of 14 residues. Germline CDR1 is KGHSH and CDR2 is LQKENI. This clone is judged medium-sized (0.01 to 0.1%). This table comes from immunoSEQ multiplex PCR, and its TCRdb copy is limited to in-frame clones, with some not included. There are more than 35,000 clones in the sample; 80% to 95% occur only once, and 0.43% lies in the top ten. The chain couples TRBV18 to TRBJ1-5; 8 nucleotides match TRBD1. This TCR derives from a female donor in good health, enrolled as a control in a pregnancy study. The sequencing here drew on CD4+ T cells from peripheral blood mononuclear cells, taken in the third trimester of pregnancy. The CDR3 bases are TGTGCCAGCTCACCGTCACAGGGGGTTGCGCCCCAGCATTTT. It is translated as CASSPSQGVAPQHF.